This passage covers 19 T cell receptor beta chains from one sample sequenced in a study of CD8 T cells in ankylosing spondylitis. TCRdb redid the calling of the 5' RACE reads with MiXCR, one entry per CDR3 protein. Among 350,000 to 400,000 distinct CDR3 sequences listed, approximately 20% were seen once. The specimen was blood, either unsorted or a sorted T cell fraction (not recorded which). These TCRs come from a male donor with ankylosing spondylitis or in good health (not recorded which).

The rearrangement joins TRBV6-5 to TRBJ2-1; weak D call: TRBD2 (7 bases). The CDR3 sequence is 16 residues long. V lost 4 bases and J 5 bases, leaving 18 bases between the germline ends. Germline lookup yields CDR1 MNHEY and CDR2 SVGAGI. CDR3 loop: CASSLGGGAPNNEQFF. CDR3 nucleotides: TGTGCCAGCAGTTTAGGAGGGGGGGCCCCCAACAATGAGCAGTTCTTC.

The sample holds a few counts of this clonotype. The chain carries TRBV6-2 or TRBV6-3 and TRBJ1-2; D remains ambiguous. CDR1 MNHEY and CDR2 SVGEGT come from the germline V gene. Trimming pared 2 bases from V and 0 bases from J, leaving 10 bases between. This CDR3 is 15 amino acids long. Written as DNA, the CDR3 is TGTGCCAGCAGTTACGGAAGTTTAACTAACTATGGCTACACCTTC. Encoded protein: CASSYGSLTNYGYTF.

This clonotype has more than one count but fewer than ten. The V call is TRBV29-1, the J call TRBJ2-2; D is possibly TRBD1 (5 bases). CDR3 size: 14 residues. Germline V gene lookup returns CDR1 SQVTM and CDR2 ANQGSEA. Trimming took off 7 bases at V and 4 bases at J, with 16 bases between the two ends. The CDR3 here is CSADSGETTGELFF. The DNA of the CDR3 is TGCAGCGCAGACAGTGGAGAGACCACCGGGGAGCTGTTTTTT.

The chain uses TRBV30 and TRBJ2-1; D possibly corresponds to TRBD2 (6 bases). The CDR3 totals 14 residues. V lost 2 bases, J lost 4 bases, and 12 bases lay in between. Germline CDR1 is GTSNPN and CDR2 is SVGIG (reference sequence). The CDR3 reads CAWSMGSGYNEQFF. DNA of the CDR3: TGTGCCTGGAGTATGGGCAGCGGGTACAATGAGCAGTTCTTC. The full variable domain, with the rest looked up from reference TRBV30 and TRBJ2-1, is SQTIHQWPATLVQPVGSPLSLECTVEGTSNPNLYWYRQAAGRGLQLLFYSVGIGQISSEVPQNLSASRPQDRQFILSSKKLLLSDSGFYLCAWSMGSGYNEQFFGPGTRLTVL.

The chain is built from TRBV7-9 and TRBJ1-2; TRBD1 is a possible D gene (5 bases). The ends were cut back, 1 base at V and 1 base at J, with 10 bases in the middle. The CDR3 runs 15 residues. Germline CDR1 is SEHNR and CDR2 is FQNEAQ (reference sequence). The DNA for the CDR3 is TGTGCCAGCAGCTTAGAATTAAGGGGTAACTATGGCTACACCTTC. It yields the protein CASSLELRGNYGYTF.

This clonotype was observed a few times. This chain connects TRBV5-6 to TRBJ2-1; 7 nucleotides line up with TRBD1. V was clipped by 4 bases and J by 4 bases; unmatched bases: 11. CDR3 length: 16 amino acids. From germline, CDR1 is SGHDT and CDR2 YYEEEE. Written as DNA, the CDR3 is TGTGCCAGCAGCCGGCCCACTTTGGACAGGTACAATGAGCAGTTCTTC. Its translation: CASSRPTLDRYNEQFF.

V and J are TRBV29-1 and TRBJ2-1; perhaps TRBD2 as D (6 bases). The CDR3 is made up of 14 amino acids. V dropped 4 bases and J dropped 4 bases, with 14 bases sitting between them. Germline V gene sequence: CDR1 SQVTM, CDR2 ANQGSEA. The CDR3 spells CSVVGRGAYNEQFF. CDR3 coding DNA: TGCAGCGTTGTGGGGCGGGGAGCATACAATGAGCAGTTCTTC.

This chain joins TRBV20-1 and TRBJ2-1; the match to TRBD2 covers 13 bases. CDR1 and CDR2 from the germline V gene are DFQATT and SNEGSKA (reference sequence). This CDR3 comprises 13 residues. The CDR3 DNA reads as TGCAATGTACTAGCGGGGGGGTTTCGTGAGCAGTTCTTC. It is translated as CNVLAGGFREQFF.

This clonotype occurred many times. The chain links TRBV12-3 or TRBV12-4 to TRBJ2-7; no clear D. This CDR3 has 12 residues. V lost 1 base and J 6 bases, leaving 7 bases between the germline ends. The CDR3 loop reads CASSLGVLEQYF. The CDR3 DNA sequence: TGTGCCAGCAGTTTAGGTGTGCTCGAGCAGTACTTC.

The table lists this clonotype with many counts. Here the CDR3 DNA reads TGTGCCTGGAGTGACGGGGGTCTCGAGCAGTACTTC. Translated, it gives CAWSDGGLEQYF. The V and J genes are TRBV30 and TRBJ2-7; tentative D call: TRBD2 (6 bases). The CDR3 sequence is 12 residues long. Trimming left V 1 base short and J 6 bases short, with 10 bases between. Germline V CDR1 and CDR2: GTSNPN, SVGIG (reference sequence).

This clonotype has just a few counts. The chain recombines TRBV29-1 with TRBJ2-2; D remains ambiguous. Trimming removed 7 bases from V and 5 bases from J, with 14 bases in between. The germline CDR1 and CDR2 sequences are SQVTM and ANQGSEA. The CDR3 loop spans 13 amino acids. The CDR3 here is CSAPLLGTGELFF. The CDR3 DNA follows: TGCAGCGCCCCCCTCCTGGGGACCGGGGAGCTGTTTTTT.

J is TRBJ2-1 and V is TRBV6-1, with 7 bases that match TRBD2. Germline lookup yields CDR1 MNHNS and CDR2 SASEGT. The CDR3 has 12 residues. V dropped 7 bases and J dropped 8; count of bases not matched to a gene: 5. The CDR3 DNA sequence: TGTGCCAGCAAGGGGAGGGTCGATGAGCAGTTCTTC. Translation: CASKGRVDEQFF.

The chain joins TRBV7-9 to TRBJ2-4, with TRBD1 matching over 7 bases. V lost 3 bases, J lost 0 bases, and 5 bases stayed unmatched. Per germline, CDR1 SEHNR and CDR2 FQNEAQ (reference sequence). The length of the CDR3 is 16 residues. Written as DNA, the CDR3 is TGTGCCAGCAGCTTCGGGACAGCTCTAGCCAAAAACATTCAGTACTTC. It encodes CASSFGTALAKNIQYF.

This clonotype has a handful of counts. The V gene is TRBV20-1, the J gene TRBJ2-2; tentative D call: TRBD2 (5 bases). This CDR3 region has 15 residues. Germline V gives CDR1 DFQATT, CDR2 SNEGSKA (reference sequence). Trimming left V 0 bases short and J 1 base short, with 9 bases between. In DNA, the CDR3 is TGCAGTGCTAGAGATCTCGAGGGGAACACCGGGGAGCTGTTTTTT. Translation gives CSARDLEGNTGELFF.

To note about this clonotype: The junction shows a germline mismatch at one end, possibly a read error. V and J are TRBV12-3 or TRBV12-4 and TRBJ1-2; unclear D gene. The CDR3 is 11 residues long. CDR3 amino acids: CASSGALVGAF. CDR3 nucleotide sequence: TGTGCCAGCAGTGGAGCCTTAGTCGGCGCCTTC.

This chain connects TRBV3-1 to TRBJ2-5; the D gene is possibly TRBD2 (6 bases). The V end was cut by 7 bases, the J end by 5 bases, with 23 bases between. The CDR3 is 16 amino acids. Per the germline V gene, CDR1 is LGHDT and CDR2 is YNNKEL (reference sequence). The CDR3 coding sequence is TGTGCCAGCACTCCGCCCCCGATGGGAGGAGGGGAGACCCAGTACTTC. Translating gives CASTPPPMGGGETQYF.

At least ten counts were recorded for this clonotype. The chain employs TRBV7-8 and TRBJ2-2; 9 bases are shared with TRBD1. This CDR3 is built from 17 residues. V lost 3 bases and J lost 2; bases outside the gene matches: 7. Germline CDR1 SGHVS, CDR2 FQNEAQ. DNA for the CDR3: TGTGCCAGCAGCTTGGGGCCGGGACAGGGAAACACCGGGGAGCTGTTTTTT. It encodes CASSLGPGQGNTGELFF. Using reference TRBV7-8 and TRBJ2-2 for the parts outside the CDR3, the full variable domain is GAGVSQSPRYKVAKRGQDVALRCDPISGHVSLFWYQQALGQGPEFLTYFQNEAQLDKSGLPSDRFFAERPEGSVSTLKIQRTQQEDSAVYLCASSLGPGQGNTGELFFGEGSRLTVL.

There are a few counts of this clonotype. This chain joins TRBV20-1 and TRBJ2-1; 11 bases match TRBD2. CDR1 is DFQATT, CDR2 SNEGSKA, per germline (reference sequence). Trimming at V came to 2 bases and at J to 5 bases, leaving 2 bases not matched to a gene. There are 14 residues in the CDR3. The CDR3 loop is CSARSSGGNNEQFF. The CDR3 DNA reads as TGCAGTGCTAGATCTAGCGGGGGGAACAATGAGCAGTTCTTC.

A few counts support this clonotype. The rearrangement joins TRBV19 to TRBJ2-1; 9 bases are shared with TRBD2. The germline V gene encodes CDR1 LNHDA and CDR2 SQIVND (reference sequence). The V and J ends lost 2 bases and 9 bases, in that order; junction bases with no gene match: 8. The CDR3 runs to 15 residues. The DNA for the CDR3 is TGTGCCAGTAGTATAAATCTAGCGGGGTTCAGTGAGCAGTTCTTC. Protein product: CASSINLAGFSEQFF.